This T cell receptor (beta chain) was identified in a study of T cell changes during pregnancy in multiple sclerosis. The table came from immunoSEQ multiplex PCR; TCRdb's copy has only in-frame clones and leaves some out. The data show about 20,000 clones, 70% to 90% seen once. The V gene's germline CDR1 is MNHEY and CDR2 SVGAGI. Trimming cost V 8 bases and J 0 bases; bases outside gene matches: 4. The CDR3 is 13 amino acids. This clonotype originated in a female donor in good health, enrolled as a control in a pregnancy study. This specimen was CD8+ T cells from peripheral blood mononuclear cells, taken in the second trimester of pregnancy. The chain combines TRBV6-5 with TRBJ2-7; 7 nucleotides agree with TRBD1. CDR3 bases: TGTGCCAGCCTAGGACAGGACTCCTACGAGCAGTACTTC. As protein: CASLGQDSYEQYF.